A single sample gave rise to the 3 T cell receptor beta chains below, sequenced in a study of blood T cell repertoires in COVID-19. Measured with immunoSEQ multiplex PCR; TCRdb has only the in-frame clones, and not every one. The sample yields about 220,000 clones, less than 85% seen once. The specimen sequenced was peripheral blood. These receptors were obtained from a woman aged 80 or older with acute or convalescent COVID-19.

This chain uses TRBV28 with TRBJ1-5; D is undetermined. Trimming shortened V by 3 bases and J by 2 bases, and 11 bases separated the two germline ends. Germline assignment: CDR1 MDHEN and CDR2 SYDVKM. This CDR3 is 15 amino acids long. CDR3 amino acids: CASSLGSSGNQPQHF. Written as DNA, the CDR3 is TGTGCCAGCAGTTTGGGCAGCTCTGGCAATCAGCCCCAGCATTTT.

The chain has TRBV19 and TRBJ1-2; the D is unclear. Between the trimmed V and J ends, which lost 5 bases and 4 bases, there was a span of 17 bases. Germline loops: CDR1 LNHDA, CDR2 SQIVND (reference sequence). This CDR3 has 15 residues. The CDR3 protein is CASSEYRREGYGYTF. The CDR3 DNA is TGTGCCAGTAGTGAGTACCGGCGGGAGGGCTATGGCTACACCTTC. The whole variable domain, remainder taken from reference TRBV19 and TRBJ1-2, is DGGITQSPKYLFRKEGQNVTLSCEQNLNHDAMYWYRQDPGQGLRLIYYSQIVNDFQKGDIAEGYSVSREKKESFPLTVTSAQKNPTAFYLCASSEYRREGYGYTFGSGTRLTVV.

CDR3 sequence (DNA): TGTGCCAGCAGCTTAAAAGGCAGGGGGCTGGCCTATGGCTACACCTTC. It specifies CASSLKGRGLAYGYTF. This rearrangement joins TRBV7-9 to TRBJ1-2; 8 bases match TRBD1. Losses at the gene ends were 2 bases for V and 4 bases for J; bases not matched to a gene: 9. CDR3 length: 16 amino acids. Germline values: CDR1 SEHNR, CDR2 FQNEAQ (reference sequence).